This TCR beta chain emerged from a study of CD8 T cells in Susac syndrome. When the RNA was reverse transcribed, random hexamers were used with an input of about 0.5 to 1 ug. One entry per CDR3 protein results from TCRdb running MiXCR on the immunoSEQ multiplex PCR reads. The data show roughly 130,000 distinct CDR3 sequences, 94% seen once. This CDR3 has 14 residues. Trimming shortened V by 6 bases and J by 1 base, and 12 bases separated the two germline ends. Looked up from germline, CDR1 is MNHEY and CDR2 is SVGAGI. This TCR was recovered from a human donor with multiple sclerosis. Sequencing input: CD4+ T cells from PBMCs. The chain recombines TRBV6-5 with TRBJ1-1; D call uncertain. Here the CDR3 DNA reads TGTGCCAGCAGGCTCCAAATAGGGAACACTGAAGCTTTCTTT. Translation gives CASRLQIGNTEAFF.